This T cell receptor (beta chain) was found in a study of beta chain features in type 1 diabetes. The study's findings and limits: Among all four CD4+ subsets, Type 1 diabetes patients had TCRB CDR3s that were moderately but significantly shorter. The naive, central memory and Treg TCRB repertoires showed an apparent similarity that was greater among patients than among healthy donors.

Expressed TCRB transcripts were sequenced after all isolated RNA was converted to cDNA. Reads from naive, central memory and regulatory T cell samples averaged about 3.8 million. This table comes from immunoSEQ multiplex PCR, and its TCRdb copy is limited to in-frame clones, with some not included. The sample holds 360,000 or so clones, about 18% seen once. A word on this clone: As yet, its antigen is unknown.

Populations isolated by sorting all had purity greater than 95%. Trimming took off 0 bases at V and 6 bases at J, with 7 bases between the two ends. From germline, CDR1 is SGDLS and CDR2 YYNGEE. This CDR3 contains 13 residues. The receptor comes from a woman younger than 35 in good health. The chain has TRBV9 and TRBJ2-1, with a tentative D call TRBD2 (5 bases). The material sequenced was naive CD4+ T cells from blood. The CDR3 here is CASSVVEGNEQFF. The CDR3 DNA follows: TGTGCCAGCAGCGTAGTCGAGGGCAATGAGCAGTTCTTC.